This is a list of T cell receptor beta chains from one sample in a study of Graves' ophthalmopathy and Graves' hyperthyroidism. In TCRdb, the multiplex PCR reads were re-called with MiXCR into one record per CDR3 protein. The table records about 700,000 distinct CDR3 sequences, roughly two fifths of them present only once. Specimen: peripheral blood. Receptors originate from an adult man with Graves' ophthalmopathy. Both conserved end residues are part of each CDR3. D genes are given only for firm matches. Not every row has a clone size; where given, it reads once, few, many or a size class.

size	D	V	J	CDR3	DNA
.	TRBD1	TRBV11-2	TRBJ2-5	CASRFGRQGQETQYF	TGTGCCAGCCGTTTCGGTCGACAGGGCCAAGAGACCCAGTACTTC
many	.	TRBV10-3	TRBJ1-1	CASGPKVNTEAFF	TGTGCCAGTGGGCCGAAGGTGAACACTGAAGCTTTCTTT
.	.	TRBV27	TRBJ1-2	CASSSALGSSHYGYTF	TGTGCCAGCAGTTCGGCGCTAGGCAGCAGCCACTATGGCTACACCTTC
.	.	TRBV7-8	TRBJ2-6	CASTQGRTGANVLTF	TGTGCCAGCACCCAGGGGCGGACTGGGGCCAACGTCCTGACTTTC
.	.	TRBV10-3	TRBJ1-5	CASSDQRPNQPQHF	TGTGCCAGCAGTGACCAACGACCTAATCAGCCCCAGCATTTT
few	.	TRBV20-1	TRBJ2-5	CSASPPYGRETQYF	TGCAGTGCTAGCCCTCCCTACGGCCGCGAGACCCAGTACTTC
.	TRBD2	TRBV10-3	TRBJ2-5	CAISESPGLAGVVETQYF	TGTGCCATCAGTGAGTCCCCGGGACTAGCGGGGGTCGTTGAGACCCAGTACTTC
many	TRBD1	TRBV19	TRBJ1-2	CASRRTGAVYGYTF	TGTGCCAGTAGACGGACAGGGGCTGTCTATGGCTACACCTTC
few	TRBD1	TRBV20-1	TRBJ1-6	CSARPGDRVNSPLHF	TGCAGTGCTAGACCGGGGGACAGGGTCAATTCACCCCTCCACTTT
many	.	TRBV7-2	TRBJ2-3	CASSLSTDTQYF	TGTGCCAGCAGCTTGAGTACAGATACGCAGTATTTT
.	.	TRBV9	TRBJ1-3	CASSAGPFGLLSGNTIYF	TGTGCCAGCAGCGCGGGACCCTTTGGCCTACTCTCTGGAAACACCATATATTTT
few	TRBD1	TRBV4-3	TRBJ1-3	CASSQGQGFENTIYF	TGCGCCAGCAGCCAAGGACAGGGGTTTGAAAACACCATATATTTT
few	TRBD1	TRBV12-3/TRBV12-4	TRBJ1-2	CASSSTGFQSYGYTF	TGTGCCAGCAGTTCGACAGGGTTTCAGAGTTATGGCTACACCTTC
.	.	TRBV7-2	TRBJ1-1	CASSLAGTAVNTEAFF	TGTGCCAGCAGCTTAGCGGGGACTGCCGTGAACACTGAAGCTTTCTTT
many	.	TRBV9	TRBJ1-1	CASSSSAGTLPNTEAFF	TGTGCCAGCAGCTCCTCAGCCGGGACGCTACCGAACACTGAAGCTTTCTTT
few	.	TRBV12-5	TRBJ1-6	CASGLDSYSPLHF	TGTGCTAGTGGTTTGGACAGCTATTCACCCCTCCACTTT
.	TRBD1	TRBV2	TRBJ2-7	CASSEISWTGGSIYEQYF	TGTGCCAGCAGTGAGATATCCTGGACAGGGGGCTCAATCTACGAGCAGTACTTC
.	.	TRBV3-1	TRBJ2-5	CTSSQTMEQETQYF	TGTACCAGCAGTCAAACTATGGAGCAAGAGACCCAGTACTTC
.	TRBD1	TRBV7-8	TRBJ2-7	CASSLDTGASEQYF	TGTGCCAGCAGCTTAGACACAGGGGCAAGCGAGCAGTACTTC
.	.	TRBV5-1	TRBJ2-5	CASSLRGEAQYF	TGCGCCAGCAGCTTAAGGGGGGAGGCCCAGTACTTC
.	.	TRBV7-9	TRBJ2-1	CASSSGHPEYNEQFF	TGTGCCAGCAGCTCCGGACACCCGGAGTACAATGAGCAGTTCTTC
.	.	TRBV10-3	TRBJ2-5	CAISESGVGGETQYF	TGTGCCATCAGTGAGTCCGGGGTCGGTGGGGAGACCCAGTACTTC
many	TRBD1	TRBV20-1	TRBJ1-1	CSARPGGAAFF	TGCAGTGCTAGGCCAGGGGGGGCAGCTTTCTTT
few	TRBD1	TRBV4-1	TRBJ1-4	CASSQSPTGQNEKLFF	TGCGCCAGCAGCCAATCCCCGACAGGGCAGAATGAAAAACTGTTTTTT
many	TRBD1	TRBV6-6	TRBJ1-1	CASNPGGPNTEAFF	TGTGCCAGCAACCCAGGGGGTCCGAACACTGAAGCTTTCTTT
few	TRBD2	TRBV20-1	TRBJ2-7	CSARDSKLAGASYEQYF	TGCAGTGCTAGAGATAGCAAACTAGCGGGAGCATCCTACGAGCAGTACTTC
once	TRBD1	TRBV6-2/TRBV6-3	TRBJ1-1	CASSLQSPDRDNTEAFF	TGTGCCAGCAGTTTACAATCCCCGGACAGGGACAACACTGAAGCTTTCTTT
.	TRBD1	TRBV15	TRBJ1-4	CATSLRDRRNEKLFF	TGTGCCACCAGCCTGCGGGACAGGCGTAATGAAAAACTGTTTTTT
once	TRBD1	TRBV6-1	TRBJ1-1	CASRRGQGHSEAFF	TGTGCCAGCAGGCGGGGACAGGGGCATTCTGAAGCTTTCTTT
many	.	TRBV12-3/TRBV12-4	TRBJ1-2	CASIASGRGYGYTF	TGTGCCAGCATCGCCTCGGGCAGGGGCTATGGCTACACCTTC
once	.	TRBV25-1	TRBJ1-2	CASVGRGEGYGYTF	TGTGCCAGCGTGGGGAGAGGGGAAGGTTATGGCTACACCTTC
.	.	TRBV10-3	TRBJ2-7	CAISERRVLYF	TGTGCCATCAGTGAGCGGAGGGTTCTTTACTTC
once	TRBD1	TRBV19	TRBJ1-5	CASQQGVGNQPQHF	TGTGCCAGTCAACAGGGGGTGGGCAATCAGCCCCAGCATTTT
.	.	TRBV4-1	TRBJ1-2	CASSQKLPENTRTF	TGCGCCAGCAGCCAGAAATTGCCGGAGAACACCCGCACCTTC
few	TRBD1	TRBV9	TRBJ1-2	CASSPRTGSNYGYTF	TGTGCCAGCAGCCCCCGGACAGGGTCTAACTATGGCTACACCTTC
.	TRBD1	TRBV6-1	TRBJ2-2	CASSGPGGGPGGLFF	TGTGCCAGCAGTGGCCCAGGGGGCGGTCCCGGGGGGCTGTTTTTT
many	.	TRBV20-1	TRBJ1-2	CSASGGDGGYGYTF	TGCAGTGCTAGCGGAGGGGACGGAGGCTATGGCTACACCTTC
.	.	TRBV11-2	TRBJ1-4	CASSSVRASEKLFF	TGTGCCAGCAGCAGCGTTAGGGCTTCTGAAAAACTGTTTTTT
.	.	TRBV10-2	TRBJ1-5	CASSASGTSNQPQHF	TGCGCCAGCAGTGCATCCGGGACCAGCAATCAGCCCCAGCATTTT
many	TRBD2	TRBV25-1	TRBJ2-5	CASSTAGGETQYF	TGTGCCAGCAGTACAGCGGGAGGAGAGACCCAGTACTTC
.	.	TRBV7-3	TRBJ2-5	CASSLTGNTDRYF	TGTGCCAGCAGCTTAACAGGGAACACTGATAGGTACTTC
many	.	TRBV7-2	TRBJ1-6	CASSLHRDTLSYNSPLHF	TGTGCCAGCAGCCTACACAGGGACACGTTATCCTATAATTCACCCCTCCACTTT
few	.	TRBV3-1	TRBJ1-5	CASSQAGVGQPQHF	TGTGCCAGCAGCCAAGCAGGGGTCGGTCAGCCCCAGCATTTT
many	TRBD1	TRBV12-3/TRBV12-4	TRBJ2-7	CASSTGTDYEQYF	TGTGCCAGCAGTACCGGGACAGACTACGAGCAGTACTTC
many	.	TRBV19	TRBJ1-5	CASSIIPGAGTLGNQPQHF	TGTGCCAGTAGTATCATCCCTGGGGCAGGGACCCTAGGCAATCAGCCCCAGCATTTT
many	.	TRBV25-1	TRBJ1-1	CASSEYGKTDTEAFF	TGTGCCAGCAGTGAATATGGCAAGACGGACACTGAAGCTTTCTTT
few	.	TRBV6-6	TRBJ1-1	CASREIRRNTEAFF	TGTGCCAGCAGAGAGATTAGGAGGAACACTGAAGCTTTCTTT
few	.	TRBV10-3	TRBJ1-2	CASRMYEGWNYGYTF	TGTGCCAGCAGAATGTACGAGGGGTGGAACTATGGCTACACCTTC
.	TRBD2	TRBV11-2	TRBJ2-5	CASRRLAGGSYNEQYF	TGTGCCAGCAGGCGACTAGCGGGGGGTTCCTACAATGAGCAGTACTTC
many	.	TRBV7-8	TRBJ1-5	CASSLERDVRPQHF	TGTGCCAGCAGCTTAGAGCGGGACGTACGGCCCCAGCATTTT
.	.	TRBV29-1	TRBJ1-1	CSVEEGDEGTEAFF	TGCAGCGTTGAGGAGGGGGACGAGGGCACTGAAGCTTTCTTT
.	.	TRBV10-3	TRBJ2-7	CASSEASSTYEQYF	TGTGCCAGCAGTGAAGCATCCAGCACCTACGAGCAGTACTTC
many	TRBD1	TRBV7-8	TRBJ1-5	CASRPDRGEGYSNQPQHF	TGTGCCAGCAGACCCGACAGGGGAGAGGGGTATAGCAATCAGCCCCAGCATTTT
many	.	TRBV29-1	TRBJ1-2	CSVEVGVEDYGYTF	TGCAGCGTTGAAGTCGGGGTTGAAGACTATGGCTACACCTTC
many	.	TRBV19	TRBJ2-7	CASSIVGYEQYF	TGTGCCAGTAGTATAGTAGGCTACGAGCAGTACTTC